These 22 T cell receptor beta chains were sequenced from one sample in a study of T cell responses to AZD1222 COVID-19 vaccine (dated by TCRdb to the early 2020s). The library relied on the immunoSEQ multiplex PCR assay. TCRdb stores this immuneACCESS table with in-frame sequences only. Part of the clones is absent; in the studies checked, under half of the shortfall reflects unresolved V genes, and no reason is known for the rest. The sample profile shows roughly 150,000 clones; approximately 90% of them were found once. The ten largest clones represent 4% to 5.5% of the sample. The sample's time point label is to be understood as: baseline before first vaccination. The sequences come from peripheral blood, collected on day 0 of AZD1222 vaccination. The receptors were gathered from an adult in good health.

To note about this clone: Other DNA sequences in this specimen translate into the identical CDR3. This chain uses TRBV2 with TRBJ1-6; D gene ambiguous. Germline V gene lookup returns CDR1 SNHLY and CDR2 FYNNEI. Trimming stripped 0 bases from V and 9 bases from J, with 3 bases between. CDR3 length: 12 amino acids. CDR3 residues: CASSEAPSPLHF. The CDR3 DNA sequence: TGTGCCAGCAGTGAAGCCCCTTCACCCCTCCACTTT.

The rearrangement links TRBV5-1 to TRBJ2-5; D perhaps matches TRBD1 (5 bases). In germline, CDR1 is SGHRS, CDR2 YFSETQ. Trimming removed 2 bases at V and 4 bases at J, with 9 bases between. The CDR3 runs to 13 residues. CDR3: CASSFRQGETQYF. CDR3 sequence (DNA): TGCGCCAGCAGCTTTCGGCAGGGAGAGACCCAGTACTTC.

In nucleotides, the CDR3 is TGTGCCAGCAGTCGATCAGTCTTAAATAAGGGGGAGCATGGCTACACCTTC. It encodes CASSRSVLNKGEHGYTF. The chain employs TRBV28 and TRBJ1-2, with D perhaps TRBD1 (6 bases). V shed 5 bases and J shed 6 bases, with 25 bases lying between them. There are 17 residues in the CDR3. Germline lookup yields CDR1 MDHEN and CDR2 SYDVKM.

This chain links TRBV5-1 with TRBJ2-3; D is uncertain. Germline CDR1 is SGHRS and CDR2 is YFSETQ. The CDR3 sequence is 13 residues long. Trimming stripped 4 bases from V and 1 base from J, with 7 bases between. CDR3 coding DNA: TGCGCCAGCAGCGACCAAGGCACAGATACGCAGTATTTT. This codes for CASSDQGTDTQYF. The full variable domain, completed using reference TRBV5-1 and TRBJ2-3, is KAGVTQTPRYLIKTRGQQVTLSCSPISGHRSVSWYQQTPGQGLQFLFEYFSETQRNKGNFPGRFSGRQFSNSRSEMNVSTLELGDSALYLCASSDQGTDTQYFGPGTRLTVL.

The gene calls are TRBV9 and TRBJ2-7; 11 bases are shared with TRBD1. CDR3 size: 15 residues. V lost 4 bases to trimming and J lost 0 bases; unmatched junction nucleotides: 3. Germline V CDR1 and CDR2: SGDLS, YYNGEE. The CDR3 loop is CASSLGTGGSYEQYF. The CDR3 nucleotides are TGTGCCAGCAGCCTCGGGACAGGGGGCTCCTACGAGCAGTACTTC. The full variable domain, with the rest looked up from reference TRBV9 and TRBJ2-7, is DSGVTQTPKHLITATGQRVTLRCSPRSGDLSVYWYQQSLDQGLQFLIQYYNGEERAKGNILERFSAQQFPDLHSELNLSSLELGDSALYFCASSLGTGGSYEQYFGPGTRLTVT.

This chain uses TRBV15 with TRBJ2-5; D unresolved. Trimming took 4 bases from V and 6 from J, leaving 6 bases between them. CDR3 length: 11 residues. Germline-derived CDR1 and CDR2 are LNHNV and YYDKDF (reference sequence). The CDR3 here is CATSTEKTQYF. Here the CDR3 DNA reads TGTGCCACCAGCACCGAGAAGACCCAGTACTTC.

V gene TRBV5-1 combines with J gene TRBJ2-7; TRBD2 matches 11 bases. The junction had 2 bases not matched to a gene; V was cut back by 0 bases and J by 3 bases. This CDR3 is built from 15 residues. In germline, CDR1 is SGHRS, CDR2 YFSETQ. The DNA for the CDR3 is TGCGCCAGCAGCTTGGCTGGGACTAGCGGCTACGAGCAGTACTTC. Encoded protein: CASSLAGTSGYEQYF.

The chain recombines TRBV30 with TRBJ1-6; TRBD1 matches at 9 bases. Trimming took 5 bases from V and 9 from J; bases not matched to a gene: 8. Germline V gene lookup returns CDR1 GTSNPN and CDR2 SVGIG (reference sequence). This CDR3 comprises 14 residues. The CDR3 DNA is TGTGCCTGGGGGACCGGGACAGGGAGTTCACCCCTCCACTTT. It translates to CAWGTGTGSSPLHF.

CDR3 bases: TGTGCCAGCAGTTTAGGGACAGGGGACGCTCAAGAGACCCAGTACTTC. This gives the protein CASSLGTGDAQETQYF. The rearrangement joins TRBV27 to TRBJ2-5; 10 bases are a match to TRBD1. Per the germline V gene, CDR1 is MNHEY and CDR2 is SMNVEV (reference sequence). V shed 2 bases, J shed 2 bases, and the junction held 5 bases outside the gene matches. This CDR3 spans 16 amino acids.

V usage is TRBV19 and J usage is TRBJ2-7; the D gene is possibly TRBD2 (6 bases). This CDR3 has 18 residues. The germline V gene has CDR1 LNHDA and CDR2 SQIVND (reference sequence). Trimming took off 4 bases at V and 0 bases at J, with 22 bases between the two ends. The CDR3 DNA reads TGTGCCAGTAGTAGCGAGGAGATGCAAGCGGGCGCCTCCTACGAGCAGTACTTC. It translates to CASSSEEMQAGASYEQYF.

J is TRBJ1-2 and V is TRBV5-1, with 7 bases fitting TRBD1. The ends lost 5 bases at V and 3 bases at J; junction bases unmatched: 4. Germline values: CDR1 SGHRS, CDR2 YFSETQ. This CDR3 is 13 amino acids long. In DNA, the CDR3 is TGCGCCAGCAGTCCAGACAGGGACTATGGCTACACCTTC. It is translated as CASSPDRDYGYTF. Together with reference TRBV5-1 and TRBJ1-2, the CDR3 gives the full variable domain: KAGVTQTPRYLIKTRGQQVTLSCSPISGHRSVSWYQQTPGQGLQFLFEYFSETQRNKGNFPGRFSGRQFSNSRSEMNVSTLELGDSALYLCASSPDRDYGYTFGSGTRLTVV.

V gene TRBV9 combines with J gene TRBJ2-5; D ambiguous. Germline V gives CDR1 SGDLS, CDR2 YYNGEE. V was clipped by 0 bases and J by 3 bases, with 9 bases between them. The CDR3 contains 14 residues. In nucleotides, the CDR3 is TGTGCCAGCAGCGTAGACGTCAACAAAGAGACCCAGTACTTC. Its protein product is CASSVDVNKETQYF.

The J gene is TRBJ2-1, the V gene TRBV6-2 or TRBV6-3, with D possibly TRBD1 on 6 matching bases. Germline V gene data show CDR1 as MNHEY and CDR2 as SVGEGT. The CDR3 loop spans 13 amino acids. V was cut by 5 bases and J by 4 bases, with 9 bases left in between. The DNA of the CDR3 is TGTGCCAGCAGTCGGGGACAATACAATGAGCAGTTCTTC. Its translation: CASSRGQYNEQFF.

This clone was detected a few times. The chain employs TRBV10-2 and TRBJ1-4; tentatively, D is TRBD1 (6 bases). Deletions cut 5 bases from V and 8 bases from J, with 21 bases between. CDR1 and CDR2 from the germline V gene are WSHSY and SAAADI. The CDR3 runs to 16 residues. This CDR3 reads CASSNLTRGLYEKLFF. The CDR3 bases are TGCGCCAGCAGTAATCTGACCAGGGGTTTGTACGAAAAACTGTTTTTT.

The gene calls are TRBV7-9 and TRBJ2-7, with D tentatively TRBD2 (6 bases). The V gene's germline CDR1 is SEHNR and CDR2 FQNEAQ (reference sequence). V shed 4 bases and J shed 2 bases, with 9 bases lying between them. The CDR3 covers 13 residues. The DNA for the CDR3 is TGTGCCAGCAGCTCTGGAGGGACCTACGAGCAGTACTTC. Its translation: CASSSGGTYEQYF.

This chain uses TRBV19 with TRBJ1-3, with a tentative D call TRBD1 (5 bases). The CDR3 is 15 amino acids. The V gene lost 3 bases and the J gene lost 2 bases, with 11 bases spanning the gap. Germline CDR1 reads LNHDA; CDR2 reads SQIVND (reference sequence). CDR3 coding DNA: TGTGCCAGTAGTATCGGCGGGGGGACTGGAAACACCATATATTTT. It encodes CASSIGGGTGNTIYF.

This clone was seen once. The genes are TRBV7-9 and TRBJ1-3; D possibly corresponds to TRBD1 (5 bases). The CDR3 totals 16 residues. Per germline, CDR1 SEHNR and CDR2 FQNEAQ (reference sequence). Trimming cost V 4 bases and J 0 bases, with 13 bases left between them. CDR3 sequence: CASSSGLQSSGNTIYF. The CDR3 bases are TGTGCCAGCAGCTCAGGGTTACAAAGCTCTGGAAACACCATATATTTT.

This chain joins TRBV9 and TRBJ2-6; the match to TRBD1 covers 8 bases. The ends lost 2 bases at V and 0 bases at J; junction bases unmatched: 10. The CDR3 runs 19 residues. Germline V gene sequence: CDR1 SGDLS, CDR2 YYNGEE. The CDR3 is CASSVTGTGSLSGANVLTF. In DNA form, the CDR3 reads TGTGCCAGCAGCGTGACCGGGACAGGATCCCTCTCTGGGGCCAACGTCCTGACTTTC. The full variable domain, in which reference TRBV9 and TRBJ2-6 provide the parts outside the CDR3, is DSGVTQTPKHLITATGQRVTLRCSPRSGDLSVYWYQQSLDQGLQFLIQYYNGEERAKGNILERFSAQQFPDLHSELNLSSLELGDSALYFCASSVTGTGSLSGANVLTFGAGSRLTVL.

Written as DNA, the CDR3 is TGCGCCAGCAGCCAAGGCCGACTAGCGGGAGGTATTGAGCAGTTCTTC. It yields the protein CASSQGRLAGGIEQFF. The chain has TRBV4-1 and TRBJ2-1, with 13 bases aligning to TRBD2. The V and J ends lost 1 base and 9 bases, in that order; junction bases with no gene match: 6. Per the germline V gene, CDR1 is MGHRA and CDR2 is YSYEKL. The length of the CDR3 is 16 residues.

This clone appeared once. The chain recombines TRBV12-5 with TRBJ1-1; no definite D call. Germline-derived CDR1 and CDR2 are LGHNT and FRNRAP. The CDR3 contains 13 residues. V gave up 3 bases and J gave up 4 bases, with 9 bases separating them. The CDR3: CASGFGYATEAFF. The CDR3 DNA is TGTGCTAGTGGTTTCGGTTATGCCACTGAAGCTTTCTTT.

The chain links TRBV24-1 to TRBJ2-1; TRBD2 is a possible D gene (6 bases). Germline lookup yields CDR1 KGHDR and CDR2 SFDVKD. The CDR3 has 16 residues. Trimming removed 3 bases from V and 6 bases from J, with 17 bases in between. In DNA, the CDR3 is TGTGCCACCAGTGATACGACCACGGGACTGAGCAATGAGCAGTTCTTC. It translates to CATSDTTTGLSNEQFF.

The J gene is TRBJ1-3, the V gene TRBV19; D may be TRBD1 (5 bases). This CDR3 spans 17 amino acids. Germline CDR1 reads LNHDA; CDR2 reads SQIVND (reference sequence). Between the trimmed V and J ends, which lost 5 bases and 1 base, there was a span of 18 bases. The CDR3 loop reads CASSPSWGGISGNTIYF. The CDR3 nucleotides are TGTGCCAGTAGTCCCTCATGGGGGGGGATATCTGGAAACACCATATATTTT.